These 10 T cell receptor beta chains were sequenced from one sample in a study of beta chain features in type 1 diabetes. The entirety of the isolated RNA underwent reverse transcription, so expressed TCRB transcripts were sequenced. Produced via immunoSEQ multiplex PCR; TCRdb's table is partial and in-frame only. The sample gives 810,000 or so clones, roughly 15% of which show up once; about 0.02% is in the top ten. Sequencing used naive CD4+ T cells from blood. These receptors came from a woman aged 18-35 years in good health.

This chain links TRBV5-8 with TRBJ2-6; the D gene is possibly TRBD1 (5 bases). The CDR3 spans 18 residues. V lost 4 bases to trimming and J lost 0 bases, with 17 bases between them. Germline V gene sequence: CDR1 SGHTS, CDR2 YDEGEE. In nucleotides, the CDR3 is TGTGCCAGCAGCACTCACCAGGGTTCCTTCTCTGGGGCCAACGTCCTGACTTTC. It specifies CASSTHQGSFSGANVLTF.

The chain is built from TRBV10-3 and TRBJ1-4; no clear D gene. Trimming shortened V by 11 bases and J by 0 bases, and 10 bases separated the two germline ends. In germline, CDR1 is ENHRY, CDR2 SYGVKD. This CDR3 is 13 amino acids long. The CDR3 bases are TGTGCCGTCAATGACCCAACTAATGAAAAACTGTTTTTT. Its protein is CAVNDPTNEKLFF.

This rearrangement joins TRBV28 to TRBJ2-1; 8 bases are shared with TRBD2. Germline lookup yields CDR1 MDHEN and CDR2 SYDVKM. This CDR3 spans 16 amino acids. Losses at the gene ends were 5 bases for V and 2 bases for J; bases not matched to a gene: 8. The CDR3 DNA follows: TGTGCCAGCAGTCCCCGGGGTAGCGGGACCTACAATGAGCAGTTCTTC. Its translation is CASSPRGSGTYNEQFF.

The V and J genes are TRBV5-4 and TRBJ2-5; D gene unclear. Trimming removed 4 bases from V and 4 bases from J, with 14 bases in between. The CDR3 consists of 14 residues. Germline values: CDR1 SGHNT, CDR2 YYREEE (reference sequence). In DNA form, the CDR3 reads TGTGCCAGCAGCGAGGAGCCTTTTGGAGAGACCCAGTACTTC. It codes for CASSEEPFGETQYF.

A note on this clone: Other DNA sequences in this sample translate to the same CDR3. This chain uses TRBV5-1 with TRBJ1-5; no definite D call. V lost 0 bases to trimming and J lost 6 bases, with 7 bases between them. The germline gives CDR1 SGHRS, CDR2 YFSETQ. This CDR3 has 13 amino acids. The chain's CDR3 is CASSLGQGQPQHF. CDR3 DNA sequence: TGCGCCAGCAGCTTGGGGCAAGGTCAGCCCCAGCATTTT.

This chain links TRBV15 with TRBJ2-1; D is perhaps TRBD1 (5 bases). The CDR3 runs 15 residues. Deletions cut 0 bases from V and 9 bases from J, with 15 bases between. Germline-derived CDR1 and CDR2 are LNHNV and YYDKDF (reference sequence). CDR3 nucleotides: TGTGCCACCAGCAGAGATTGGGGCAGGACCGCTGAGCAGTTCTTC. Protein: CATSRDWGRTAEQFF.

This clone was seen a handful of times. The chain is built from TRBV7-2 and TRBJ2-1; 7 nucleotides align to TRBD2. Trimming cost V 2 bases and J 10 bases; bases outside gene matches: 2. The CDR3 is made up of 12 amino acids. Germline values: CDR1 SGHTA, CDR2 FQGNSA. The CDR3, as DNA: TGTGCCAGCAGCTTAATCGGGAGGGAGCAGTTCTTC. Translation gives CASSLIGREQFF.

This clone was recorded a few times. The chain joins TRBV28 to TRBJ1-4; D possibly corresponds to TRBD1 (6 bases). The CDR3 loop spans 15 amino acids. The V gene lost 4 bases and the J gene lost 6 bases, with 15 bases spanning the gap. Germline V CDR1 and CDR2: MDHEN, SYDVKM. CDR3 DNA sequence: TGTGCCAGCAGTTATTGGGGGGCAGCCCATGAAAAACTGTTTTTT. This translates into CASSYWGAAHEKLFF.

The chain uses TRBV7-2 and TRBJ2-7; maybe TRBD2 (5 bases). Germline loops: CDR1 SGHTA, CDR2 FQGNSA. The V and J ends lost 5 bases and 5 bases respectively, with 13 bases between them. CDR3 length equals 13 residues. The CDR3 bases are TGTGCCAGCAGCCGGAGGAGTGGAGACGAGCAGTACTTC. Amino acid sequence: CASSRRSGDEQYF.

This clone has just a few counts. This chain connects TRBV29-1 to TRBJ2-2; maybe TRBD2 (7 bases). V lost 7 bases and J 6 bases, leaving 15 bases between the germline ends. Germline loops: CDR1 SQVTM, CDR2 ANQGSEA. The CDR3 length is 13 residues. The CDR3 sequence is CSAGGGSPGELFF. Here the CDR3 DNA reads TGCAGCGCGGGGGGCGGGAGCCCCGGGGAGCTGTTTTTT.